Included here is one TCR beta chain sequence, with context. The V gene lost 6 bases and the J gene lost 6 bases, with 15 bases spanning the gap. The CDR3 covers 14 residues. Germline V gene data show CDR1 as MNHNS and CDR2 as SASEGT. Profiles of TCR beta VDJ and CDR3 were generated from a genomic DNA template. Using its own MiXCR run on the reads, TCRdb lists one record per CDR3 protein. This table has under 500,000 distinct CDR3 sequences, approximately 32% appearing once. This entry comes from a study of CD8+CD57+ T cells in acquired aplastic anemia. Sequenced patients had shown CD8+CD57+ cell expansion by flow cytometry. Each of the patients presented with severe acquired aplastic anemia.

Sequencing was done on a sample of sorted CD4+, CD8+, or CD8+CD57+ T cells (not recorded which) from PBMCs. The receptor comes from a human donor with aplastic anemia. This sequence joins TRBV6-1 and TRBJ1-5; D call uncertain. The CDR3 loop reads CASSQGSSPQPQHF. Here the CDR3 DNA reads TGTGCCAGCAGCCAAGGGAGTTCTCCTCAGCCCCAGCATTTT.